The rows below give T cell receptor beta chains drawn from one sample of a study of graft-versus-host responses after intestinal transplantation. TCRdb's table, derived via immunoSEQ multiplex PCR, lists solely in-frame clones and lacks some. The repertoire has tens of thousands of clones, approximately 93% of them found once; the top ten carry around 0.54%. For these receptors, no antigen is known. The starting material was unstimulated CD8+ T cells sorted from spleen or lymph node cells, obtained before intestinal transplant. The receptors stem from a human donor who received an intestinal transplant. Both conserved end residues are part of each CDR3. A D gene is named only where the DNA matches it firmly.

j_call v_call d_call cdr3_aa cdr3_nt
TRBJ2-2 TRBV28 - CASSLGRAYTGELFF TGTGCCAGCAGTTTGGGGCGGGCCTACACCGGGGAGCTGTTTTTT
TRBJ1-1 TRBV7-9 - CASSLATEAFF TGTGCCAGCAGCTTAGCTACTGAAGCTTTCTTT
TRBJ2-5 TRBV28 TRBD2 CASSQLPKTSGVQETQYF TGTGCCAGCAGCCAACTACCGAAGACTAGCGGGGTCCAAGAGACCCAGTACTTC
TRBJ2-7 TRBV6-5 - CASSYKQWTYEQYF TGTGCCAGCAGTTACAAACAGTGGACCTACGAGCAGTACTTC
TRBJ1-1 TRBV7-9 - CASSLYAAHLNTEAFF TGTGCCAGCAGCTTATACGCCGCACACCTCAACACTGAAGCTTTCTTT
TRBJ2-7 TRBV13 TRBD2 CASSSQRDYTPYEQYF TGTGCCAGCAGCTCCCAGCGGGACTATACGCCCTACGAGCAGTACTTC
TRBJ2-3 TRBV19 TRBD2 CASSLLAGEPTDTQYF TGTGCCAGTAGTTTACTAGCGGGAGAACCCACAGATACGCAGTATTTT
TRBJ1-2 TRBV6-1 - CASSEAPFTAQRLHGYTF TGTGCCAGCAGTGAAGCACCCTTCACGGCACAACGCCTTCATGGCTACACCTTC
TRBJ2-6 TRBV9 - CASGGSSGAGANVLTF TGTGCCAGCGGGGGGTCGTCTGGGGCCGGGGCCAACGTCCTGACTTTC
TRBJ2-6 TRBV7-8 - CASSPVTVIIPVGANVLTF TGTGCCAGCAGCCCCGTGACAGTTATTATCCCTGTTGGGGCCAACGTCCTGACTTTC
TRBJ2-2 TRBV10-3 - CAIRRQAGELFF TGTGCCATCAGGAGACAGGCCGGGGAGCTGTTTTTT
TRBJ2-1 TRBV10-3 TRBD1 CAIRRDSSYNEQFF TGTGCCATCAGACGGGACAGTTCCTACAATGAGCAGTTCTTC
TRBJ2-1 TRBV5-1 - CASSLDRYNEQFF TGCGCCAGCAGCTTGGACCGTTACAATGAGCAGTTCTTC
TRBJ2-7 TRBV5-3 TRBD2 CARSPLSGRASYEQYF TGTGCCAGAAGCCCTCTTAGCGGGAGGGCGAGCTACGAGCAGTACTTC